The next 14 T cell receptor beta chains were all read from a single sample in a study of regulatory T cells in long-lasting Graves disease. Time point described: persistent/refractory GD, antithyroid drugs over 5 years with positive TRAb. Scientists built the TCR library using RNA that was extracted from PBMCs. Researchers made TCR beta libraries by using iRepertoire HTBI primers and running Arm-PCR on CDR3 regions. Using its own MiXCR run on the multiplex PCR reads, TCRdb lists one record per CDR3 protein. The table shows 650,000 to 850,000 distinct CDR3 sequences, with around 30% occurring only once. The starting material was peripheral blood mononuclear cells (PBMCs), obtained when the disease was refractory, from a patient treated with antithyroid drugs. The receptors here all came from a female donor with Graves disease.

V is TRBV19 and J is TRBJ2-5; D might be TRBD1 (6 bases). V shed 6 bases and J shed 5 bases, with 16 bases lying between them. The CDR3 extends over 14 amino acids. Germline loops: CDR1 LNHDA, CDR2 SQIVND (reference sequence). The CDR3 DNA sequence: TGTGCCAGTAGGAAACAGGGTACCATCGAGACCCAGTACTTC. Translation: CASRKQGTIETQYF.

This rearrangement joins TRBV27 to TRBJ2-7; 8 bases are a match to TRBD2. Per germline, CDR1 MNHEY and CDR2 SMNVEV (reference sequence). There are 14 residues in the CDR3. Trimming cost V 3 bases and J 3 bases; bases outside gene matches: 4. CDR3 sequence reads: CASSFSGTNYEQYF. The CDR3 DNA sequence: TGTGCCAGCAGTTTTAGCGGGACCAACTACGAGCAGTACTTC.

This chain links TRBV20-1 with TRBJ2-5, with D possibly TRBD2 on 6 matching bases. From germline, CDR1 is DFQATT and CDR2 SNEGSKA (reference sequence). Trimming left V 6 bases short and J 5 bases short, with 13 bases between. The CDR3 sequence is 12 residues long. CDR3 loop: CSAFPGGETQYF. The CDR3 nucleotides are TGCAGTGCCTTTCCTGGGGGGGAGACCCAGTACTTC.

This clonotype was counted a few times. CDR3 sequence: CASSSGTGSPNQPQHF. Here the CDR3 DNA reads TGTGCCAGCAGCTCCGGGACAGGGAGTCCCAATCAGCCCCAGCATTTT. The rearrangement uses TRBV6-1 and TRBJ1-5; 9 bases fit TRBD1. This CDR3 comprises 16 residues. V lost 6 bases, J lost 3 bases, and 9 bases stayed unmatched. CDR1 and CDR2 (germline): MNHNS, SASEGT.

This clonotype was counted at least ten times. Germline is not matched at one junction end, which may reflect a read error. This rearrangement joins TRBV5-1 to TRBJ1-1; unclear D gene. There are 13 residues in the CDR3. Germline CDR1 reads SGHRS; CDR2 reads YFSETQ. This CDR3 is CASSPGINTEAFF. The CDR3 DNA reads TGTGCCAGCAGCCCAGGAATTAACACTGAAGCTTTCTTT.

The table lists this clonotype with many counts. CDR3 DNA sequence: TGTGCCAGCAGTTTAGCAGGGTCTAGAAATCAGCCCCAGCATTTT. This gives the protein CASSLAGSRNQPQHF. J is TRBJ1-5 and V is TRBV12-3 or TRBV12-4; D gene uncertain. There are 15 residues in the CDR3. V dropped 0 bases and J dropped 4 bases, with 10 bases sitting between them.

This clonotype was observed at least ten times. The chain couples TRBV4-1 to TRBJ2-7; D unclear. CDR1 and CDR2 from the germline V gene are MGHRA and YSYEKL. The CDR3 spans 14 residues. V dropped 1 base and J dropped 0 bases, with 7 bases sitting between them. The CDR3 nucleotides read TGCGCCAGCAGCCAAGCAGTTAGCTCCTACGAGCAGTACTTC. Translating gives CASSQAVSSYEQYF.

V gene TRBV12-3 or TRBV12-4 combines with J gene TRBJ1-5; tentatively, D is TRBD1 (6 bases). This CDR3 comprises 18 residues. The germline V and J ends were trimmed by 3 bases and 2 bases, with 20 bases remaining between them. The CDR3: CASSLHGLTGRGNQPQHF. In DNA form, the CDR3 reads TGTGCCAGCAGTTTGCATGGACTGACAGGTAGAGGCAATCAGCCCCAGCATTTT.

This clonotype showed up just a few times. The rearrangement links TRBV2 to TRBJ2-2, with 7 bases lining up with TRBD1. The CDR3 is 13 amino acids. CDR1 and CDR2 (germline): SNHLY, FYNNEI. The junction had 3 bases not matched to a gene; V was cut back by 7 bases and J by 4 bases. In DNA form, the CDR3 reads TGTGCCAGCACGGCAGGGGGCACCGGGGAGCTGTTTTTT. Protein product: CASTAGGTGELFF.

This chain connects TRBV7-9 to TRBJ2-5, with D possibly matching TRBD2 (6 bases). Germline V CDR1 and CDR2: SEHNR, FQNEAQ (reference sequence). The length of the CDR3 is 14 residues. Deletions cut 5 bases from V and 2 bases from J, with 12 bases between. CDR3 nucleotides: TGTGCCAGCAGCGGAGGCGGGGCTCAAGAGACCCAGTACTTC. Protein sequence: CASSGGGAQETQYF.

This clonotype was counted a few times. The chain recombines TRBV28 with TRBJ1-5; TRBD1 aligns across 10 bases. CDR3 length: 17 residues. Germline V CDR1 and CDR2: MDHEN, SYDVKM. Unmatched junction bases numbered 12, after V lost 10 bases and J lost 0 bases. The CDR3 loop is CATTTGGDGYSNQPQHF. DNA for the CDR3: TGTGCCACCACGACAGGGGGCGATGGGTATAGCAATCAGCCCCAGCATTTT.

The chain joins TRBV7-9 to TRBJ1-2, with 8 bases that match TRBD1. The CDR3 is 16 amino acids. Looked up from germline, CDR1 is SEHNR and CDR2 is FQNEAQ (reference sequence). With 2 bases clipped from V and 4 bases from J, the junction kept 9 bases outside the gene matches. CDR3 in amino acids: CASSLSGQERTYGYTF. Written as DNA, the CDR3 is TGTGCCAGCAGCTTATCGGGACAGGAGCGTACCTATGGCTACACCTTC. Together with reference TRBV7-9 and TRBJ1-2, the CDR3 gives the full variable domain: DTGVSQNPRHKITKRGQNVTFRCDPISEHNRLYWYRQTLGQGPEFLTYFQNEAQLEKSRLLSDRFSAERPKGSFSTLEIQRTEQGDSAMYLCASSLSGQERTYGYTFGSGTRLTVV.

The CDR3 spells CASSYVKGSTEAFF. The CDR3 region has the DNA TGTGCCAGCAGTTATGTAAAAGGGAGCACTGAAGCTTTCTTT. The chain links TRBV6-9 to TRBJ1-1, with no clear D. V lost 2 bases, J lost 4 bases, and 11 bases lay in between. This CDR3 region has 14 residues. CDR1 MNHGY and CDR2 SVAAGI come from the germline V gene.

This clonotype came up a few times. The CDR3 is CASSYSTGSTGELFF. The DNA for the CDR3 is TGTGCCAGCAGTTACTCGACAGGGAGTACCGGGGAGCTGTTTTTT. V usage is TRBV6-6 and J usage is TRBJ2-2; 7 bases are shared with TRBD1. The CDR3 is made up of 15 amino acids. Trimming removed 0 bases from V and 5 bases from J; junction bases left unmatched: 3. CDR1 is MNHNY, CDR2 SVGAGI, per germline (reference sequence).